The entry below gives a single TCR beta chain sequence along with its context. This sample was taken from a study of blood T cell repertoires in COVID-19. Germline V CDR1 and CDR2: MDHEN, SYDVKM. V was cut by 10 bases and J by 5 bases, with 21 bases left in between. The CDR3 is made up of 14 amino acids. TCRdb keeps only in-frame clones here, not all; method: immunoSEQ multiplex PCR. The table records about 320,000 clones, roughly 87% of them present only once. Sequencing input: PBMCs or T cells enriched from blood (not recorded which). The chain is built from TRBV28 and TRBJ2-7, with a weak D call TRBD2 (6 bases). The receptor comes from a woman between 18 and 29 years old who had recovered from COVID-19. In nucleotides, the CDR3 is TGTGCCACGACCTTTCCGGGACTGAGGAACGAGCAGTACTTC. Its protein product is CATTFPGLRNEQYF.